These 5 T cell receptor beta chains share one sample of origin, sequenced in a study of blood T cell repertoires in COVID-19. Only in-frame clones appear in the TCRdb table, and some are missing; sequencing was by immunoSEQ multiplex PCR. The sample consists of tens of thousands of clones, 90% to 95% of them appearing once. Specimen: peripheral blood. These receptor sequences come from a human donor in a cohort sampled during active COVID-19.

The chain carries TRBV6-2 or TRBV6-3 and TRBJ1-5, with D unresolved. Per the germline V gene, CDR1 is MNHEY and CDR2 is SVGEGT. Trimming stripped 8 bases from V and 0 bases from J, with 11 bases between. This CDR3 region has 14 residues. DNA of the CDR3: TGTGCCAGCTGTTTCGGGAGTAGCAATCAGCCCCAGCATTTT. As protein: CASCFGSSNQPQHF.

The chain combines TRBV5-6 with TRBJ1-5; a weak D match, TRBD1 (5 bases). Per the germline V gene, CDR1 is SGHDT and CDR2 is YYEEEE. The germline V and J ends were trimmed by 1 base and 2 bases, with 10 bases remaining between them. This CDR3 has 15 residues. The chain's CDR3 is CASSLQGDGNQPQHF. CDR3 DNA sequence: TGTGCCAGCAGCTTGCAAGGGGATGGCAATCAGCCCCAGCATTTT.

This clone occurred a few times. Here the CDR3 reads CASSLCREADMNTEAFF. The CDR3 DNA follows: TGTGCCAGCAGCTTATGCAGGGAGGCAGACATGAACACTGAAGCTTTCTTT. The rearrangement links TRBV7-9 to TRBJ1-1, with D maybe TRBD1 (5 bases). Germline lookup yields CDR1 SEHNR and CDR2 FQNEAQ (reference sequence). Deletions cut 2 bases from V and 0 bases from J, with 16 bases between. This CDR3 has 17 amino acids.

J is TRBJ1-5 and V is TRBV10-1; 8 bases map to TRBD1. Germline CDR1 reads WNHNN; CDR2 reads SYGVQD (reference sequence). CDR3 length: 15 residues. Losses at the gene ends were 5 bases for V and 2 bases for J; bases not matched to a gene: 5. The CDR3 loop reads CASSPRGQGNQPQHF. In nucleotides, the CDR3 is TGCGCCAGCAGTCCCCGGGGACAGGGCAATCAGCCCCAGCATTTT.

The chain uses TRBV19 and TRBJ2-7; tentatively, D is TRBD1 (6 bases). V gave up 5 bases and J gave up 3 bases, with 11 bases separating them. CDR3 length: 13 amino acids. CDR1 LNHDA and CDR2 SQIVND come from the germline V gene (reference sequence). In nucleotides, the CDR3 is TGTGCCAGTAGTGCCACAGGGAGCTACGAGCAGTACTTC. Protein: CASSATGSYEQYF.